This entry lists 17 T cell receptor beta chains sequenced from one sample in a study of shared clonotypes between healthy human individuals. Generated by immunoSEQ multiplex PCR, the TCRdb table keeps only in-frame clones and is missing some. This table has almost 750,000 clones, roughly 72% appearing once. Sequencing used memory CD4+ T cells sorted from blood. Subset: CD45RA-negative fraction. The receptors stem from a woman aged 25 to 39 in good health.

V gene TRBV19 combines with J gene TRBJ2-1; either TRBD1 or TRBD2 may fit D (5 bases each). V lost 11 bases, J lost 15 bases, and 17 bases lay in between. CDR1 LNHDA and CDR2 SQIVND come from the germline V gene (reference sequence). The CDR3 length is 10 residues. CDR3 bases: TGTGCCGGTGGTAACGGGGCGGGGTTCTTC. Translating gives CAGGNGAGFF.

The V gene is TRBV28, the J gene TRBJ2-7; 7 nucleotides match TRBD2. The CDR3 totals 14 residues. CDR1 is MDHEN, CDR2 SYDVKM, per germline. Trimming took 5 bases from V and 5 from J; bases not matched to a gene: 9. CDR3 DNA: TGTGCCAGCAGTGTAGGTGGGAGGGCCGACGAGCAGTACTTC. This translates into CASSVGGRADEQYF.

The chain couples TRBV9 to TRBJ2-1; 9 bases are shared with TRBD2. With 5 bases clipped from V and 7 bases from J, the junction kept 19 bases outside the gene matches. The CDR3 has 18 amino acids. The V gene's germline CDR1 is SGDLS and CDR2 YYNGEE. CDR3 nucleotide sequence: TGTGCCAGCAGTTCCACGTGGGCGGGAGGGCCCCAGTGGAATGAGCAGTTCTTC. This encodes CASSSTWAGGPQWNEQFF.

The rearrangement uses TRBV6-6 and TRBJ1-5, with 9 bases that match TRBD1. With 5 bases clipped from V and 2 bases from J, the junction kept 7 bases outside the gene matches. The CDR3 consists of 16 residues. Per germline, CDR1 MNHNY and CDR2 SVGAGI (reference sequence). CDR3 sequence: CASSPHRDRGNQPQHF. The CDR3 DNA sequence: TGTGCCAGCAGTCCGCACCGGGACAGGGGCAATCAGCCCCAGCATTTT.

CDR3 sequence: CASSIRLGTSGSPGTQYF. CDR3 DNA sequence: TGTGCCAGTAGTATTCGACTCGGGACTAGCGGGAGCCCGGGTACGCAGTATTTT. The chain joins TRBV19 to TRBJ2-3; 14 bases map to TRBD2. This CDR3 is 18 amino acids long. J gave up 8 bases and V 3 bases, and 13 bases lay outside the gene matches. Germline CDR1 LNHDA, CDR2 SQIVND (reference sequence).

The CDR3 here is CASSEARSGANVLTF. CDR3 nucleotide sequence: TGTGCCAGCAGTGAAGCTCGGTCCGGGGCCAACGTCCTGACTTTC. The rearrangement links TRBV6-1 to TRBJ2-6, with D unclear. Germline-derived CDR1 and CDR2 are MNHNS and SASEGT. Trimming took 0 bases from V and 4 from J, leaving 7 bases between them. There are 15 residues in the CDR3.

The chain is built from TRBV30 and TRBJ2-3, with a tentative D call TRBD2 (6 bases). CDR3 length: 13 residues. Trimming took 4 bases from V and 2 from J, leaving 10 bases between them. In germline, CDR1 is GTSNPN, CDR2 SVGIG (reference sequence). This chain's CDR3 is CAWNWGVTDTQYF. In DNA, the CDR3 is TGTGCCTGGAATTGGGGGGTCACAGATACGCAGTATTTT.

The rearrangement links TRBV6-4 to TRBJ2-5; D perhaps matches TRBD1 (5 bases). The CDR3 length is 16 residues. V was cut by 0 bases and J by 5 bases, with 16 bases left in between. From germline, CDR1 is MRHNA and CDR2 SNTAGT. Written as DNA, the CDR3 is TGTGCCAGCAGTGACTCGAGTGGTCAGGGTTTGGAGACCCAGTACTTC. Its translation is CASSDSSGQGLETQYF.

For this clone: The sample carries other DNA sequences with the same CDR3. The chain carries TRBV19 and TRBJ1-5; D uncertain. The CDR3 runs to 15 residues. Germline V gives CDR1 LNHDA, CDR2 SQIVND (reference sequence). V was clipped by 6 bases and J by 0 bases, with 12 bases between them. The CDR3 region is CASSTGPYSNQPQHF. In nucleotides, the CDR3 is TGTGCCAGTAGCACCGGGCCCTATAGCAATCAGCCCCAGCATTTT.

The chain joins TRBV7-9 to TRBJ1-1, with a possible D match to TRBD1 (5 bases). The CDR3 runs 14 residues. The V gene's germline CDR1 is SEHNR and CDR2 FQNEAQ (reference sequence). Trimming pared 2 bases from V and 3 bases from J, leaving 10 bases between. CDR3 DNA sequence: TGTGCCAGCAGCTTACAGGGAGGGGACACTGAAGCTTTCTTT. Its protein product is CASSLQGGDTEAFF. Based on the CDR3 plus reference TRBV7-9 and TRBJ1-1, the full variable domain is DTGVSQNPRHKITKRGQNVTFRCDPISEHNRLYWYRQTLGQGPEFLTYFQNEAQLEKSRLLSDRFSAERPKGSFSTLEIQRTEQGDSAMYLCASSLQGGDTEAFFGQGTRLTVV.

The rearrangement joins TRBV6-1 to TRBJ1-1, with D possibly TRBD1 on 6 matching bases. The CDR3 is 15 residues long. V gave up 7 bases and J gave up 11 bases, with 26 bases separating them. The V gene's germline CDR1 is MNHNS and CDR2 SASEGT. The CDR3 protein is CASIFKSPGAFKAFF. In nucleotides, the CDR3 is TGTGCCAGCATATTTAAGAGTCCAGGGGCTTTTAAGGCTTTCTTT.

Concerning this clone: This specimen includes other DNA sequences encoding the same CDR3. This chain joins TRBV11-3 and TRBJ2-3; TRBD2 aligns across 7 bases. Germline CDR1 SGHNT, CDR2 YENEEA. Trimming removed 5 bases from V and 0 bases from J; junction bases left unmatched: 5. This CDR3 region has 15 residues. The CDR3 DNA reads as TGTGCCAGCAGCCCCCGAGCGGGGAGCACAGATACGCAGTATTTT. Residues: CASSPRAGSTDTQYF. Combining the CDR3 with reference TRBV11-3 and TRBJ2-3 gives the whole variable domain EAGVVQSPRYKIIEKKQPVAFWCNPISGHNTLYWYLQNLGQGPELLIRYENEEAVDDSQLPKDRFSAERLKGVDSTLKIQPAELGDSAVYLCASSPRAGSTDTQYFGPGTRLTVL.

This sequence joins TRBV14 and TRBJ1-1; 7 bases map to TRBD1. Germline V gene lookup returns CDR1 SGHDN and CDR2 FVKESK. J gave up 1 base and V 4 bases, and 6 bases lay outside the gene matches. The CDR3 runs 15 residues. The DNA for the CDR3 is TGTGCCAGCAGCCGCAGACAGGGCTGGAACACTGAAGCTTTCTTT. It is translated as CASSRRQGWNTEAFF. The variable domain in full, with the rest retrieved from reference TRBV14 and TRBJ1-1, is EAGVTQFPSHSVIEKGQTVTLRCDPISGHDNLYWYRRVMGKEIKFLLHFVKESKQDESGMPNNRFLAERTGGTYSTLKVQPAELEDSGVYFCASSRRQGWNTEAFFGQGTRLTVV.

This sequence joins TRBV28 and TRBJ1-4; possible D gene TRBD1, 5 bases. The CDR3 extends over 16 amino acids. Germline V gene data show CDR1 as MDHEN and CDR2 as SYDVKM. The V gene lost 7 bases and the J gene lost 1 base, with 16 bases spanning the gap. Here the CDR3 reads CASTVRAYGTNEKLFF. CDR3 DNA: TGTGCCAGCACAGTCAGGGCGTATGGAACTAATGAAAAACTGTTTTTT.

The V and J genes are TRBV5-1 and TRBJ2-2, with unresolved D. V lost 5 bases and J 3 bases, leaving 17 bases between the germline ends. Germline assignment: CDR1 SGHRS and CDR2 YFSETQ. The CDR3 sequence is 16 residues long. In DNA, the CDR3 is TGCGCCAGCAGACTTCGGGCAAATCCCGACACCGGGGAGCTGTTTTTT. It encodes CASRLRANPDTGELFF.

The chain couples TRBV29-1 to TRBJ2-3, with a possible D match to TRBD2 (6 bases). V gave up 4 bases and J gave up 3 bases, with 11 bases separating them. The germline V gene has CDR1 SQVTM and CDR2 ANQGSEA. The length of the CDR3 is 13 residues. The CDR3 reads CSVGGTFTDTQYF. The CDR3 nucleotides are TGCAGCGTTGGCGGGACTTTTACAGATACGCAGTATTTT.

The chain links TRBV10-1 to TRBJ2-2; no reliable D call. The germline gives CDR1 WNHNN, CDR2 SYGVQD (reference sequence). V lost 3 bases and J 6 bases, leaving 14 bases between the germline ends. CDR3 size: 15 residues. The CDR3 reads CASSDWTTNAGELFF. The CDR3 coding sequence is TGCGCCAGCAGTGATTGGACGACCAACGCCGGGGAGCTGTTTTTT.